This T cell receptor beta chain was sequenced in a study of Graves' ophthalmopathy and Graves' hyperthyroidism. Study-level results: Blood also contained most of the expanded thyroid clonotypes above 0.001 frequency. With around 88% sensitivity and around 80% specificity, a 13-signature model separated ophthalmopathy from stable hyperthyroidism.

For repertoire sequencing, the TCR beta CDR3 regions were amplified from RNA transcripts. RT-PCR was first run with HTBI primers, then multiplex PCR in a second round. TCRdb itself ran the multiplex PCR reads through MiXCR, one entry per CDR3 protein. The top ten clones hold 11% of a sample with about 1.1 million distinct CDR3 sequences, about two fifths of them seen once. The CDR3 contains 12 residues. The germline CDR1 and CDR2 sequences are SEHNR and FQNEAQ (reference sequence). V gave up 5 bases and J gave up 6 bases, with 10 bases separating them. This clonotype was seen many times. Its antigen is not identified.

Material: peripheral blood or thyroid tissue (not recorded which). The TCR sequence derives from an adult man with Graves' hyperthyroidism. This sequence joins TRBV7-9 and TRBJ1-1; no definite D call. The CDR3 DNA follows: TGTGCCAGCAGCCTGACCACCCCTGAAGCTTTCTTT. Its translation is CASSLTTPEAFF.